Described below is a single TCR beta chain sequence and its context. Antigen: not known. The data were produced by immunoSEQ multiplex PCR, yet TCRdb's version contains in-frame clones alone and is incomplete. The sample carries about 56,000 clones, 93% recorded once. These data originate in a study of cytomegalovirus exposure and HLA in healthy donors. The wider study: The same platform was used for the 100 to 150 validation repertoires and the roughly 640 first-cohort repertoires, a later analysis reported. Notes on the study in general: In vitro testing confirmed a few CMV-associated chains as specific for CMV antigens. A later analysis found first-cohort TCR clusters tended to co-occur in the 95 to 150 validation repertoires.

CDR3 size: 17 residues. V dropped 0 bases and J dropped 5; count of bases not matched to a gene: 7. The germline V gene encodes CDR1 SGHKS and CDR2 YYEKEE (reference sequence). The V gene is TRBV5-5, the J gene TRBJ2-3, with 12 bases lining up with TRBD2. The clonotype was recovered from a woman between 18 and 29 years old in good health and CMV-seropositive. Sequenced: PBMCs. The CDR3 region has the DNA TGTGCCAGCAGCTTGGGGCCTAGCGGGGGGGCCGTAGATACGCAGTATTTT. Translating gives CASSLGPSGGAVDTQYF.